This T cell receptor (beta chain) was profiled in a study of T cells in localized non-small cell lung cancer (dated by TCRdb to about 2020). Study-wide context: The study analyzed T cell repertoires of hundreds of early-stage NSCLC patients, comparing tumors and uninvolved tumor-adjacent lungs. The cohort was made up of under 250 treatment-naive NSCLC patients whose localized lung tumors had been resected. A mean age of about 66 years was recorded for the NSCLC patients, of whom under 150 were male and about 100 were female.

As regards this clone: There is no known antigen for this receptor. No base quality values were provided; no much bigger clone lies one nucleotide off.

Here is what the overall study found, with its caveats: A median of approximately 50 of the top 100 tumor clones turned up in the paired uninvolved adjacent lung, and under 30 of those clones also ranked among the top 100 of that same adjacent lung. Uninvolved tumor-adjacent lung showed the highest T cell clonality, higher than tumor, which suggests more focused antigenic responses in the uninvolved tumor-adjacent lung. Since the design was exploratory, TCR variables were selected using unadjusted p-values with no false-discovery rate correction. Higher T cell density in blood was associated with longer overall survival, whereas higher clonality in adjacent lung was associated with shorter survival. Because multi-region tumor sequencing was not performed, intratumor heterogeneity could not be ruled out.

The germline V gene (reference sequence) provides CDR1 LNHDA and CDR2 SQIVND. The V end loses 6 bases and the J end loses 7 bases, and a stretch of 17 bases separates them. The CDR3 sequence holds 14 residues, the cysteine and phenylalanine included. Of all the DNA, just the CDR3 is kept, 42 bases in frame from base 1. At diagnosis, tumor, uninvolved tumor-adjacent lung and peripheral blood were collected and then preserved as a mix of FFPE and fresh-frozen material. The immunoSEQ Assay was used to sequence TCR beta CDR3 regions from DNA. The study's own analysis went as follows. T cell density was computed as TCR beta template counts normalized to usable DNA estimated by amplifying housekeeping genes. The preseqR package was used to estimate richness by extrapolating to 400,000 templates for PBMC samples and to 120,000 templates for tissue samples. Clonality was defined by subtracting Pielou's evenness from one. Tissue-enriched TCRs were identified through differential abundance testing performed on productive amino-acid clonotypes, with a minimum total count of 5 and an alpha of 0.1. Repertoire overlap between compartments was quantified with the Jaccard Index and Morisita Overlap Index. TCR beta CDR3s were clustered by GLIPH together with public tetramer-defined viral CDR3s, and at least three viral sequences plus V-gene enrichment were required for viral motifs. Imported from immuneACCESS, the table was reduced by TCRdb to in-frame sequences with V and J called. These copies leave out some clones; in studies compared against another copy, an unresolved V gene accounts for under half, and the cause of the remainder is not known. V and J calls plus clone size are reproduced from that table; the DNA served to infer D and trimming. The sample table lists 5,000 or so clones, 35% of them with a count of one. The ten largest make up 8.2% of the sample.

This clonotype originated in a male donor older than 55 with stage I squamous cell lung carcinoma. Specimen: lung tumor tissue, collected before any cancer treatment. The V and J genes are TRBV19 and TRBJ2-3; the D gene identity is not certain. The nucleotide sequence reads as follows: TGTGCCAGTAGCACCGACTCAATACCGAATACGCAGTATTTT. It translates to CASSTDSIPNTQYF.